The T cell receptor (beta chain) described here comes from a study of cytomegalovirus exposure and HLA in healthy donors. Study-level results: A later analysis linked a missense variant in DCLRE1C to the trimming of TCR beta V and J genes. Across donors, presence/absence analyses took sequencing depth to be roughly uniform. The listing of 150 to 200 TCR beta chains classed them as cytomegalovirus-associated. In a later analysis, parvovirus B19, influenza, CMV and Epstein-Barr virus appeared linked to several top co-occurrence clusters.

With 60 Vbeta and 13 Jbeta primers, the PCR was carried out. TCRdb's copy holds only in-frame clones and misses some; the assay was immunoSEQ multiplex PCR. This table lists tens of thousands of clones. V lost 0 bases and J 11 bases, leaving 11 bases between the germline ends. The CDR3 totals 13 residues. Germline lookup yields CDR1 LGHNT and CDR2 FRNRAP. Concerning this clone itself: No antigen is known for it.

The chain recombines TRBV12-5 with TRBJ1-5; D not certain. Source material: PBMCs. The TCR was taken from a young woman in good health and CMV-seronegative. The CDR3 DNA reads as TGTGCTAGTGGTTTGGTACGTGAGATGTCCCAGCATTTT. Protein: CASGLVREMSQHF.